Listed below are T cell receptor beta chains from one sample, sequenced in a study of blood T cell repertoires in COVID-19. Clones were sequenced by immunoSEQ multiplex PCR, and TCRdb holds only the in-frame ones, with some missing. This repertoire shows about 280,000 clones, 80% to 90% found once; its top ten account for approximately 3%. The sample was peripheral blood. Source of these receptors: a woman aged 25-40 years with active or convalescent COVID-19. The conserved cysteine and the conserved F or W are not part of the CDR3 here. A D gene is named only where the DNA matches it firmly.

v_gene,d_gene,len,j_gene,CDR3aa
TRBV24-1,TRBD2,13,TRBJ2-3,ATSGRGESTDTQY
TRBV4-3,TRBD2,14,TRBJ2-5,ASSQEIAGGQETQY
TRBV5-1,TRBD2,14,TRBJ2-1,ASSSPTSGAINEQF
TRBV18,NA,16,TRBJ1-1,ASSTQSIARVSHTEAF
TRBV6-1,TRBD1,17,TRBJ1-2,ASSEVAVASDRANYGYT
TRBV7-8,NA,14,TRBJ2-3,ASSSFRTLSTDTQY
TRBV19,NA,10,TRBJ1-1,ASAGYSFEAF
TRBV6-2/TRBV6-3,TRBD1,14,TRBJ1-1,ASSYSDRGPVDEAF
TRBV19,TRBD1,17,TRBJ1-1,ASSPLRPGTGRANTEAF
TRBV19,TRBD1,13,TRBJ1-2,ATCRRQGFNYGYT
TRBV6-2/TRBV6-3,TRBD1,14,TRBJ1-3,ASSYGTGRSGNTIY
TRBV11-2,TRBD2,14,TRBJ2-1,ASRLRTSGGYNEQF
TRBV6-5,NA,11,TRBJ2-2,ASREQGPGELF
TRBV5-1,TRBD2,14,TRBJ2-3,ASSSGTSVGTDTQY
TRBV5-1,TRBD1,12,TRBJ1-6,ASSRDSNNSPLH
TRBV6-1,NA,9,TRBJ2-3,ASTAVDTQY
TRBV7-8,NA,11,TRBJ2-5,ASIPGPEETQY
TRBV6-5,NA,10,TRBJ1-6,ASSYLDSPLH
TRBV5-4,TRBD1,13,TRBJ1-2,ASSLEQGADYGYT
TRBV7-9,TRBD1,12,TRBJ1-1,ASGETGGGTEAF
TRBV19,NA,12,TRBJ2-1,ASSMRLGLDEQF
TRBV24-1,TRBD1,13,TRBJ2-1,ATSDSGGSYNEQF
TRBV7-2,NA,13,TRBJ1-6,ASSFSDKRNSPLH
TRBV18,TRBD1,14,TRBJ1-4,ASSPQTGATNEKLF